This TCR beta chain stems from a study of T cells after yellow fever vaccination. This CDR3 contains 20 residues. Germline V gene lookup returns CDR1 LGHNA and CDR2 YNFKEQ. V dropped 1 base and J dropped 4; count of bases not matched to a gene: 16. This clonotype was found a few times. TCRdb called the 5' RACE reads again in MiXCR, with one record for every CDR3 protein. The table lists about 260,000 distinct CDR3 sequences, 5.2% of them singletons, with under 3.5% in the top ten. The chain combines TRBV4-2 with TRBJ2-1, with 10 bases identical to TRBD2. This clonotype was sampled from a man between 18 and 35 years old who received the YFV17D yellow fever vaccine. The source was CD4+ T cells sorted from PBMCs, collected on the day of the yellow fever booster vaccination. The CDR3 DNA reads as TGTGCCAGCAGCCAAGCCCAGAAAGGTTGGGCTAGCGGGGGTTACAATGAGCAGTTCTTC. It specifies CASSQAQKGWASGGYNEQFF.